What follows is one T cell receptor (beta chain) and its context. The data are from a study of T cell changes during pregnancy in multiple sclerosis. Measured with immunoSEQ multiplex PCR; TCRdb has only the in-frame clones, and not every one. The table records around 97,000 clones, 92% of them present only once. This TCR was sampled from a female donor with multiple sclerosis, enrolled in a pregnancy study. The specimen comprised peripheral blood, sampled after pregnancy.

The CDR3 DNA follows: TGTGCCAGCAGCTCCGACATTACCTACGAGCAGTACTTC. Translating gives CASSSDITYEQYF. This sequence joins TRBV7-2 and TRBJ2-7; D uncertain. Trimming left V 4 bases short and J 2 bases short, with 9 bases between. The CDR3 sequence is 13 residues long. CDR1 and CDR2 (germline): SGHTA, FQGNSA.